The clone carrying this TCR beta chain was counted only a few times. Its target is not known. This CDR3 comprises 14 residues. V was pared by 1 base and J by 5 bases, with 11 bases between. Germline CDR1 is LGHNA and CDR2 is YNFKEQ. The libraries were made with immunoSEQ v3.0 at survey level. Per-sample TRB depth target: about 35,000-50,000 T-cell genomes. TCRdb's table, derived via immunoSEQ multiplex PCR, lists solely in-frame clones and lacks some. The repertoire consists of fewer than 30,000 clones, with roughly 83% occurring once and the leading ten covering approximately 5.1%. The data are from a study of long-term antiretroviral therapy in people with HIV. Study background: In the earliest collections, sampling predates the 2015 immediate-ART recommendation by about a decade. Points from the study as a whole: Following ART, diversity rose but still fell short of transplant donor controls.

This receptor was identified in a young man with HIV. The chain has TRBV4-2 and TRBJ1-1; unclear D gene. The sequencing here drew on unsorted PBMCs, taken 0.7 years before starting antiretroviral therapy. CDR3 in amino acids: CASSQGHVGTEAFF. CDR3 bases: TGTGCCAGCAGCCAAGGCCATGTTGGTACTGAAGCTTTCTTT.